A single T cell receptor (beta chain) is shown here with its context. V was shortened by 8 bases and J by 4 bases, with 9 bases between the two germline ends. The length of the CDR3 is 12 residues. Germline V gene lookup returns CDR1 MNHEY and CDR2 SMNVEV (reference sequence). The data belong to a study of cytomegalovirus exposure and HLA in healthy donors. The protocol was immunoSEQ multiplex PCR, while the TCRdb copy is restricted to in-frame clones and leaves out a portion. The sample holds about 130,000 clones, roughly nine tenths seen once. The specimen was PBMCs. The TCR was taken from a man younger than 45 in good health and CMV-seronegative. The gene calls are TRBV27 and TRBJ2-1; D not certain. CDR3 sequence reads: CASAVAYNEQFF. The CDR3 bases are TGTGCCAGCGCGGTAGCTTACAATGAGCAGTTCTTC.